This TCR beta chain was obtained from a study of cytomegalovirus exposure and HLA in healthy donors. Study outcomes and limitations: An analysis done earlier found most TCR beta V segments productive about 87% or about 30% of the time. As a later analysis revealed, the rate of TCR association differed by HLA locus, with DRB1 most and HLA-C fewest. Only CMV serostatus was available as immune exposure information. The classifier, whose performance was assessed in both the original and validation cohorts, reportedly diagnosed cytomegalovirus status with high specificity and sensitivity.

V was pared by 3 bases and J by 0 bases, with 15 bases between. The CDR3 totals 17 residues. Germline CDR1 is KGHSH and CDR2 is LQKENI. Note on this clone: Antigen unknown.

Vbeta (60) and Jbeta (13) primers were used in the PCR. TCRdb's copy holds only in-frame clones and misses some; the assay was immunoSEQ multiplex PCR. The sample includes fewer than 200,000 clones, around four fifths of them seen just once. V gene TRBV18 combines with J gene TRBJ2-1; possible D gene TRBD2, 6 bases. Source material: PBMCs. The source of this sequence is a woman between 50 and 59 years old in good health and CMV-seronegative. In DNA form, the CDR3 reads TGTGCCAGCTCACCTCCCCTGGCGGGGAGCTCCTACAATGAGCAGTTCTTC. This translates into CASSPPLAGSSYNEQFF.